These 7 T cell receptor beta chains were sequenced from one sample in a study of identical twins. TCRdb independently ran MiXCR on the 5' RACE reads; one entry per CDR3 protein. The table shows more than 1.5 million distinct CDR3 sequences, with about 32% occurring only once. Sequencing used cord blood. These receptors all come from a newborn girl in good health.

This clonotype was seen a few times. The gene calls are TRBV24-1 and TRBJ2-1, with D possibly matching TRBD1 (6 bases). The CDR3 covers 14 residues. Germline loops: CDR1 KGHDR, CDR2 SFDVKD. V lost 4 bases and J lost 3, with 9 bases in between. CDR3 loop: CATSEVGGYNEQFF. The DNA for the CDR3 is TGTGCCACCAGTGAGGTAGGGGGCTACAATGAGCAGTTCTTC.

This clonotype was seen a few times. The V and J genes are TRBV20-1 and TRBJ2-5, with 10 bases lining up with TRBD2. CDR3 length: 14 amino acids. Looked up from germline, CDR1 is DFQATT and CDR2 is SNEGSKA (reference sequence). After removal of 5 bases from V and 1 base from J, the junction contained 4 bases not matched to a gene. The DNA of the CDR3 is TGCAGTGCTCCGACTAGCGGGTTCCAAGAGACCCAGTACTTC. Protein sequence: CSAPTSGFQETQYF.

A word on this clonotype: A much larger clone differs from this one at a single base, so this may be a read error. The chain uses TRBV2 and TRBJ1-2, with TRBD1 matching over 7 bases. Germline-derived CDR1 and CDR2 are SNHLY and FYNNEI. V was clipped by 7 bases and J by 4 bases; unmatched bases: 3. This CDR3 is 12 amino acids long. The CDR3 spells CASKTGSYGYTF. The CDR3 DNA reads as TGTGCCAGCAAGACAGGGAGCTATGGCTACACCTTC.

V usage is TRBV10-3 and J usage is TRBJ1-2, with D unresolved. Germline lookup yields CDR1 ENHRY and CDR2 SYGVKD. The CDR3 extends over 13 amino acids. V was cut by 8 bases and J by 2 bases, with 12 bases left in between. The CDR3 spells CAIGEGRNYGYTF. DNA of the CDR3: TGTGCCATCGGGGAGGGCAGAAACTATGGCTACACCTTC.

The CDR3 DNA reads as TGTGCCAGCAGCCAAGATAGGTCGGTGACTGAAGCTTTCTTT. Translation gives CASSQDRSVTEAFF. V is TRBV4-2 and J is TRBJ1-1; unclear D gene. CDR1 is LGHNA, CDR2 YNFKEQ, per germline. The CDR3 has 14 residues. Trimming left V 0 bases short and J 5 bases short, with 10 bases between.

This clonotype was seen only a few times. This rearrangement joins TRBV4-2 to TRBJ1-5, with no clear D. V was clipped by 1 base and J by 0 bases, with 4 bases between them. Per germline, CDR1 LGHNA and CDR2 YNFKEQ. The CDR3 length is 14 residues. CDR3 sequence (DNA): TGTGCCAGCAGCCAAGTCGATAGCAATCAGCCCCAGCATTTT. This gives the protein CASSQVDSNQPQHF.

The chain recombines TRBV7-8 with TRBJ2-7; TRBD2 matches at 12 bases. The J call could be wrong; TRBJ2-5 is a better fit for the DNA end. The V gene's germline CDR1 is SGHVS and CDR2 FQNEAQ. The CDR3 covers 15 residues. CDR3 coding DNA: TGTGCCAGCAGCCGACTAGCGGGAGCTGTAGAGACCCAGTACTTC. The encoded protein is CASSRLAGAVETQYF.